Detailed here is one T cell receptor (beta chain). The antigen remains unidentified. The junction differs from germline at one of its ends, possibly a read error. The data stem from a study of tumor and adjacent non-tumor tissue in lung cancer. No cell sorting was done before RNA was extracted from the tissue. Study-wide results and limits: Higher tumor TCR diversity was associated with shorter survival.

The CDR3 spans 15 residues. Per germline, CDR1 DFQATT and CDR2 SNEGSKA (reference sequence). The library came from three nested PCR rounds adapted from ARM-PCR protocols. TCRdb reprocessed the multiplex PCR reads via MiXCR and lists one record per CDR3 protein. The data contain 65,000 to 75,000 distinct CDR3 sequences, about 80% of them seen just once; the ten biggest clones take up under 30%. This receptor was taken from a man aged 55 to 70 with non-small cell lung cancer. The sample was lung tumor tissue. The rearrangement links TRBV20-1 to TRBJ2-7; 7 nucleotides line up with TRBD2. This chain's CDR3 is CNAHFWTLATYEQYF. CDR3 nucleotides: TGCAATGCTCACTTCTGGACACTAGCGACTTACGAGCAGTACTTC.